This is a list of T cell receptor beta chains from one sample in a study of cytomegalovirus exposure and HLA in healthy donors. Assay: immunoSEQ multiplex PCR; the TCRdb copy retains only in-frame clones and omits some. Here the sample spans approximately 120,000 clones, more than 60% being singletons. The sample was PBMCs. Receptors originate from a woman in her forties or fifties in good health and CMV-seropositive. Each CDR3 is given with its conserved first and last residue. The order of the fields is D gene, J gene, clone size, V gene, CDR3 protein, CDR3 DNA. D genes are given only for firm matches. Part of the rows lack a size; the others show once, few, many or a class for expanded clones.

d_call: -; j_call: TRBJ2-7; clone_size: -; v_call: TRBV27; cdr3_aa: CASSFQGTNEQYF; cdr3_nt: TGTGCCAGCAGTTTCCAGGGGACCAACGAGCAGTACTTC
d_call: TRBD1; j_call: TRBJ1-2; clone_size: once; v_call: TRBV5-1; cdr3_aa: CASSFSAGGSSGYTF; cdr3_nt: TGCGCCAGCAGCTTCAGCGCAGGGGGGAGCTCCGGCTACACCTTC
d_call: TRBD1; j_call: TRBJ2-5; clone_size: -; v_call: TRBV9; cdr3_aa: CASSRAGTGGREQYF; cdr3_nt: TGTGCCAGCAGCCGCGCAGGAACAGGGGGTCGTGAGCAGTACTTC
d_call: TRBD1; j_call: TRBJ2-1; clone_size: few; v_call: TRBV27; cdr3_aa: CASHGTDEWSEQFF; cdr3_nt: TGTGCCAGCCATGGGACAGATGAATGGAGTGAGCAGTTCTTC
d_call: TRBD1; j_call: TRBJ1-2; clone_size: -; v_call: TRBV28; cdr3_aa: CASSLTLGQGANGYTF; cdr3_nt: TGTGCCAGCAGTTTGACCCTGGGACAGGGGGCGAATGGCTACACCTTC
d_call: -; j_call: TRBJ1-1; clone_size: -; v_call: TRBV7-2; cdr3_aa: CASSATANTEAFF; cdr3_nt: TGTGCCAGCAGCGCGACAGCGAACACTGAAGCTTTCTTT
d_call: -; j_call: TRBJ2-3; clone_size: -; v_call: TRBV7-2; cdr3_aa: CASSFYSSSTDTQYF; cdr3_nt: TGTGCCAGCAGCTTCTATTCCTCTAGCACAGATACGCAGTATTTT
d_call: -; j_call: TRBJ1-1; clone_size: -; v_call: TRBV18; cdr3_aa: CATRGTENTEAFF; cdr3_nt: TGTGCCACTCGGGGAACGGAAAACACTGAAGCTTTCTTT
d_call: -; j_call: TRBJ1-1; clone_size: -; v_call: TRBV5-6; cdr3_aa: CASTTTRLNTEAFF; cdr3_nt: TGTGCCAGCACCACGACACGGCTGAACACTGAAGCTTTCTTT
d_call: TRBD2; j_call: TRBJ2-2; clone_size: -; v_call: TRBV4-3; cdr3_aa: CASSQGLAGEGANTGELFF; cdr3_nt: TGCGCCAGCAGCCAGGGACTAGCGGGAGAGGGGGCGAACACCGGGGAGCTGTTTTTT
d_call: TRBD1; j_call: TRBJ1-4; clone_size: -; v_call: TRBV7-2; cdr3_aa: CASSLMGTGYEKLFF; cdr3_nt: TGTGCCAGCAGCTTAATGGGGACAGGGTATGAAAAACTGTTTTTT
d_call: -; j_call: TRBJ2-3; clone_size: -; v_call: TRBV5-1; cdr3_aa: CASSLAGTLSTDTQYF; cdr3_nt: TGCGCCAGCAGCTTGGCAGGTACCCTCAGCACAGATACGCAGTATTTT
d_call: TRBD1; j_call: TRBJ1-2; clone_size: -; v_call: TRBV5-4; cdr3_aa: CASSPTGGLGYGYTF; cdr3_nt: TGTGCCAGCAGCCCTACAGGGGGCCTTGGTTATGGCTACACCTTC
d_call: -; j_call: TRBJ1-1; clone_size: -; v_call: TRBV4-1; cdr3_aa: CASSQVGALERTEAFF; cdr3_nt: TGCGCCAGCAGCCAAGTGGGGGCATTAGAGAGGACTGAAGCTTTCTTT
d_call: -; j_call: TRBJ1-5; clone_size: once; v_call: TRBV5-8; cdr3_aa: CASSLGGRSNQPQHF; cdr3_nt: TGTGCCAGCAGCTTGGGGGGGCGAAGCAATCAGCCCCAGCATTTT
d_call: TRBD1; j_call: TRBJ1-1; clone_size: -; v_call: TRBV9; cdr3_aa: CASSVSPGQGPEAFF; cdr3_nt: TGTGCCAGCAGCGTTTCGCCGGGACAGGGGCCTGAAGCTTTCTTT
d_call: -; j_call: TRBJ1-2; clone_size: -; v_call: TRBV30; cdr3_aa: CAWSQGGNNYGYTF; cdr3_nt: TGTGCCTGGAGTCAAGGGGGTAATAACTATGGCTACACCTTC
d_call: TRBD1; j_call: TRBJ2-5; clone_size: -; v_call: TRBV5-4; cdr3_aa: CASSPGQGQTQYF; cdr3_nt: TGTGCCAGCAGCCCGGGACAGGGCCAGACCCAGTACTTC
d_call: -; j_call: TRBJ2-1; clone_size: -; v_call: TRBV28; cdr3_aa: CASSSPGTHNRQFF; cdr3_nt: TGTGCCAGCAGTTCTCCCGGGACACACAACCGGCAGTTCTTC
d_call: -; j_call: TRBJ1-1; clone_size: -; v_call: TRBV5-1; cdr3_aa: CASSFRTALNTEAFF; cdr3_nt: TGCGCCAGCAGCTTTAGGACAGCCCTGAACACTGAAGCTTTCTTT
d_call: -; j_call: TRBJ2-5; clone_size: -; v_call: TRBV6-1; cdr3_aa: CATHIIGHQETQYF; cdr3_nt: TGTGCCACCCATATCATCGGACATCAAGAGACCCAGTACTTC
d_call: TRBD1; j_call: TRBJ1-6; clone_size: -; v_call: TRBV7-2; cdr3_aa: CASSLAMDRGHGSPLHF; cdr3_nt: TGTGCCAGCAGCTTAGCGATGGACAGGGGACATGGATCACCCCTCCACTTT
d_call: TRBD1; j_call: TRBJ1-6; clone_size: -; v_call: TRBV4-3; cdr3_aa: CASSQGYTGGVMMVSPLHF; cdr3_nt: TGCGCCAGCAGCCAAGGATATACAGGGGGCGTCATGATGGTTTCACCCCTCCACTTT
d_call: TRBD2; j_call: TRBJ2-3; clone_size: -; v_call: TRBV4-1; cdr3_aa: CASSKPGLEGTQYF; cdr3_nt: TGCGCCAGCAGCAAACCGGGACTAGAGGGTACGCAGTATTTT
d_call: TRBD1; j_call: TRBJ1-1; clone_size: -; v_call: TRBV5-1; cdr3_aa: CASSLGGTGYTEAFF; cdr3_nt: TGCGCCAGCAGCTTGGGAGGGACAGGGTACACTGAAGCTTTCTTT
d_call: -; j_call: TRBJ1-5; clone_size: -; v_call: TRBV7-8; cdr3_aa: CASSLAKQGTGSNQPQHF; cdr3_nt: TGTGCCAGCAGCTTAGCGAAACAGGGCACGGGGAGCAATCAGCCCCAGCATTTT
d_call: TRBD1; j_call: TRBJ2-7; clone_size: -; v_call: TRBV2; cdr3_aa: CASSEVGTGLSYEQYF; cdr3_nt: TGTGCCAGCAGTGAAGTGGGGACAGGGCTCTCCTACGAGCAGTACTTC
d_call: -; j_call: TRBJ1-1; clone_size: -; v_call: TRBV2; cdr3_aa: CASTVQGNTEAFF; cdr3_nt: TGTGCCAGCACAGTACAGGGGAACACTGAAGCTTTCTTT
d_call: -; j_call: TRBJ2-2; clone_size: -; v_call: TRBV11-2; cdr3_aa: CASSPPDRSGELFF; cdr3_nt: TGTGCCAGCAGCCCCCCCGACAGGTCTGGGGAGCTGTTTTTT
d_call: TRBD2; j_call: TRBJ2-5; clone_size: -; v_call: TRBV5-1; cdr3_aa: CASSYQRTSGRAGETQYF; cdr3_nt: TGCGCCAGCAGCTACCAGAGGACTAGCGGGAGGGCCGGGGAGACCCAGTACTTC
d_call: -; j_call: TRBJ1-1; clone_size: few; v_call: TRBV5-1; cdr3_aa: CASSLTRGNTEAFF; cdr3_nt: TGCGCCAGCAGCTTGACCAGGGGGAACACTGAAGCTTTCTTT
d_call: -; j_call: TRBJ2-5; clone_size: -; v_call: TRBV7-2; cdr3_aa: CASSLLLGGRGTQYF; cdr3_nt: TGTGCCAGCAGCTTACTTCTTGGGGGCCGCGGGACCCAGTACTTC
d_call: TRBD2; j_call: TRBJ2-7; clone_size: -; v_call: TRBV2; cdr3_aa: CASSDGLVPKVEQYF; cdr3_nt: TGTGCCAGCAGTGACGGACTAGTCCCGAAGGTCGAGCAGTACTTC
d_call: TRBD2; j_call: TRBJ2-2; clone_size: -; v_call: TRBV6-6; cdr3_aa: CASSSSSGAHTGELFF; cdr3_nt: TGTGCCAGCAGCTCGTCTAGCGGGGCCCACACCGGGGAGCTGTTTTTT
d_call: -; j_call: TRBJ1-2; clone_size: -; v_call: TRBV5-4; cdr3_aa: CASSPQEEQYGYTF; cdr3_nt: TGTGCCAGCAGCCCCCAGGAGGAACAGTATGGCTACACCTTC
d_call: -; j_call: TRBJ1-3; clone_size: -; v_call: TRBV19; cdr3_aa: CASQDFSGNTIYF; cdr3_nt: TGTGCCAGTCAGGACTTCTCTGGAAACACCATATATTTT
d_call: -; j_call: TRBJ2-7; clone_size: -; v_call: TRBV2; cdr3_aa: CASSEDRSPYEQYF; cdr3_nt: TGTGCCAGCAGTGAGGACAGATCCCCCTACGAGCAGTACTTC
d_call: -; j_call: TRBJ2-5; clone_size: -; v_call: TRBV5-1; cdr3_aa: CASSLGGLRQETQYF; cdr3_nt: TGCGCCAGCAGCTTGGGGGGCCTTAGACAAGAGACCCAGTACTTC
d_call: TRBD2; j_call: TRBJ2-2; clone_size: few; v_call: TRBV19; cdr3_aa: CASSPGSSGRNTGELFF; cdr3_nt: TGTGCCAGTAGTCCCGGGAGTAGCGGGAGAAACACCGGGGAGCTGTTTTTT
d_call: -; j_call: TRBJ1-2; clone_size: -; v_call: TRBV19; cdr3_aa: CASSPAPRGYGYTF; cdr3_nt: TGTGCCAGTAGTCCTGCCCCCCGGGGCTATGGCTACACCTTC
d_call: TRBD2; j_call: TRBJ2-4; clone_size: -; v_call: TRBV15; cdr3_aa: CATSSYFLAGGPLPAKNIQYF; cdr3_nt: TGTGCCACCAGCAGCTACTTCTTAGCGGGAGGGCCTTTGCCAGCCAAAAACATTCAGTACTTC
d_call: -; j_call: TRBJ2-1; clone_size: -; v_call: TRBV13; cdr3_aa: CASSSLTGWNEQFF; cdr3_nt: TGTGCCAGCAGCTCCTTAACAGGGTGGAATGAGCAGTTCTTC
d_call: -; j_call: TRBJ1-1; clone_size: -; v_call: TRBV30; cdr3_aa: CAWSVAGEAFF; cdr3_nt: TGTGCCTGGAGTGTAGCCGGGGAAGCTTTCTTT
d_call: -; j_call: TRBJ1-4; clone_size: -; v_call: TRBV28; cdr3_aa: CASLGGNEKLFF; cdr3_nt: TGTGCCAGCCTTGGGGGGAATGAAAAACTGTTTTTT
d_call: -; j_call: TRBJ2-6; clone_size: -; v_call: TRBV12-5; cdr3_aa: CASGLSLGAGSGANVLTF; cdr3_nt: TGTGCTAGTGGTTTGTCGTTGGGGGCAGGGTCTGGGGCCAACGTCCTGACTTTC
d_call: -; j_call: TRBJ2-5; clone_size: once; v_call: TRBV7-8; cdr3_aa: CASSLGAGGIQETQYF; cdr3_nt: TGTGCCAGCAGCTTAGGGGCAGGGGGGATCCAAGAGACCCAGTACTTC
d_call: -; j_call: TRBJ1-5; clone_size: -; v_call: TRBV5-1; cdr3_aa: CASSLSPGQPQHF; cdr3_nt: TGCGCCAGCAGCTTGTCCCCCGGGCAGCCCCAGCATTTT
d_call: -; j_call: TRBJ1-6; clone_size: -; v_call: TRBV2; cdr3_aa: CASSGIRGSSPLHF; cdr3_nt: TGTGCCAGCAGTGGCATCAGGGGTAGTTCACCCCTCCACTTT
d_call: TRBD1; j_call: TRBJ1-5; clone_size: -; v_call: TRBV19; cdr3_aa: CATSTGDLNQPQHF; cdr3_nt: TGTGCCACCAGTACAGGGGACCTCAATCAGCCCCAGCATTTT
d_call: TRBD1; j_call: TRBJ2-7; clone_size: -; v_call: TRBV6-5; cdr3_aa: CASSSPGTGGNEQYF; cdr3_nt: TGTGCCAGCAGTTCCCCCGGGACAGGAGGCAACGAGCAGTACTTC
d_call: TRBD1; j_call: TRBJ1-5; clone_size: once; v_call: TRBV4-2; cdr3_aa: CASSHHRQGANQPQHF; cdr3_nt: TGTGCCAGCAGCCACCATAGACAGGGGGCAAATCAGCCCCAGCATTTT
d_call: -; j_call: TRBJ1-2; clone_size: -; v_call: TRBV18; cdr3_aa: CASSAREGDYGYTF; cdr3_nt: TGTGCCAGCTCAGCTCGTGAGGGGGACTATGGCTACACCTTC
d_call: TRBD1; j_call: TRBJ2-7; clone_size: -; v_call: TRBV14; cdr3_aa: CASSQAGQGTYEQYF; cdr3_nt: TGTGCCAGCAGCCAAGCGGGACAGGGGACCTACGAGCAGTACTTC
d_call: -; j_call: TRBJ1-2; clone_size: few; v_call: TRBV30; cdr3_aa: CAWSVLGGYTF; cdr3_nt: TGTGCCTGGAGTGTACTTGGTGGCTACACCTTC
d_call: -; j_call: TRBJ1-1; clone_size: -; v_call: TRBV7-9; cdr3_aa: CASSLRQGANTEAFF; cdr3_nt: TGTGCCAGCAGCTTAAGGCAGGGTGCGAACACTGAAGCTTTCTTT